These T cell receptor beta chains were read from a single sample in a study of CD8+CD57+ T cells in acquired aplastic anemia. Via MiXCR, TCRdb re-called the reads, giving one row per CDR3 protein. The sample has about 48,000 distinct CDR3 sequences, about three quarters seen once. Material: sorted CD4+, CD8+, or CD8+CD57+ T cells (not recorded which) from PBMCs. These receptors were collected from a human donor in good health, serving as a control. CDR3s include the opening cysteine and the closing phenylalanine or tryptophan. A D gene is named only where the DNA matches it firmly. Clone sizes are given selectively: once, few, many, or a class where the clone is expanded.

TGCAGCGTTGAAGGCAAGACCTACGAGCAGTACTTC	CSVEGKTYEQYF	TRBJ2-7	few	NA	TRBV29-1
TGTGTGTCCACTCCGCAGCGTGGAAACACCATATATTTT	CVSTPQRGNTIYF	TRBJ1-3	NA	NA	TRBV7-9
TGTGCCACCAGTGATACAGGGGAGCTGTTTTTT	CATSDTGELFF	TRBJ2-2	NA	NA	TRBV24-1
TGTGCCAGTAGTGTTTCGGTTGGTCGGACTGAAGCTTTCTTT	CASSVSVGRTEAFF	TRBJ1-1	NA	NA	TRBV19
TGTGCCAGCACTGGGAACACTGAAGCTTTCTTT	CASTGNTEAFF	TRBJ1-1	NA	NA	TRBV6-1
TGTGCCAGCAGCTTGGGGCTGACGGAGCGCGGAGAGCAGTTCTTC	CASSLGLTERGEQFF	TRBJ2-1	NA	NA	TRBV7-6
TGCAGTGCTGGACAGGGGGTGCGGCGTCAGCCCCAGCATTTT	CSAGQGVRRQPQHF	TRBJ1-5	medium-sized	TRBD1	TRBV20-1
TGCGCCAGCAGATCGGGACAGGGAAATCAGCCCCAGCATTTT	CASRSGQGNQPQHF	TRBJ1-5	NA	TRBD1	TRBV5-1
TGTGCCACCAGCAGGCCAGGGGGCCTCATAGGTACCGGGGAGCTGTTTTTT	CATSRPGGLIGTGELFF	TRBJ2-2	medium-sized	TRBD1	TRBV15
TGTGCCAGCAGCTTGGGCAGGCCTAATTCACCCCTCCACTTT	CASSLGRPNSPLHF	TRBJ1-6	NA	NA	TRBV7-9
TGTGCCAGCAGCTTACTAGCAAACACCGGGGAGCTGTTTTTT	CASSLLANTGELFF	TRBJ2-2	many	NA	TRBV27